This T cell receptor (beta chain) was recorded in a study of blood T cell repertoires in COVID-19. In the study overall: Samples of COVID-19 (acute and convalescent) were obtained from the United States, Italy and Spain.

Only a few counts were recorded for this clone. Deletions cut 0 bases from V and 3 bases from J, with 16 bases between. The CDR3 is 17 amino acids. Germline CDR1 is SGHRS and CDR2 is YFSETQ. Produced via immunoSEQ multiplex PCR; TCRdb's table is partial and in-frame only. The sample lists approximately 170,000 clones, about nine tenths occurring once. The TCR sequence derives from a man aged 25-45 years with acute or convalescent COVID-19. The chain couples TRBV5-1 to TRBJ1-3; D possibly corresponds to TRBD1 (6 bases). What was sequenced was peripheral blood. The CDR3 DNA reads TGCGCCAGCAGCTTGGCCGGACAGCTCCACGGTGGAAACACCATATATTTT. Translating it yields CASSLAGQLHGGNTIYF.